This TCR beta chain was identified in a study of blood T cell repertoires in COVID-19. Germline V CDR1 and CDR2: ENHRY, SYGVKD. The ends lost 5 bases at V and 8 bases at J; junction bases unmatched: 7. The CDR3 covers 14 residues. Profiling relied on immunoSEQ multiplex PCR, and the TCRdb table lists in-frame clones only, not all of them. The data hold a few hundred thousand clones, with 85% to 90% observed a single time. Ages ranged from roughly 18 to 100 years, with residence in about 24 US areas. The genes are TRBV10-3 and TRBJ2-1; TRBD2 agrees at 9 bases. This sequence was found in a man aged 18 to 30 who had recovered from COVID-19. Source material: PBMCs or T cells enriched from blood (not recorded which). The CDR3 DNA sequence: TGTGCCATCAGTCGGGGCGGGGGGGCCTATGAGCAGTTCTTC. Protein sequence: CAISRGGGAYEQFF.